Listed below are T cell receptor beta chains from one sample, sequenced in a study of blood T cell repertoires in COVID-19. The table came from immunoSEQ multiplex PCR; TCRdb's copy has only in-frame clones and leaves some out. The table includes more than 100,000 clones, less than 85% detected once. Sequences were obtained from peripheral blood. The source is a woman of 80 years or more with acute or convalescent COVID-19. The CDR3 runs from the conserved cysteine through the conserved F or W. Fields, in order: clone size, J gene, V gene, D gene, CDR3 DNA, CDR3 protein. D genes are given only for firm matches. Clone sizes are given selectively: once, few, many, or a class where the clone is expanded.

NA	TRBJ1-6	TRBV2	NA	TGTGCCAGCACCAGGGAAAGCTCCTATAATTCACCCCTCCACTTT	CASTRESSYNSPLHF
NA	TRBJ2-1	TRBV11-2	NA	TGTGCCAGCAGCCCTCCGCGAGCGGCCTCCTACAATGAGCAGTTCTTC	CASSPPRAASYNEQFF
NA	TRBJ2-2	TRBV3-1/TRBV3-2	NA	TGTGCCAGCAGTCGACTCGACACCGGGGAGCTGTTTTTT	CASSRLDTGELFF
NA	TRBJ1-4	TRBV18	TRBD1	TGTGCCAGCTCACGAGGACAGGGGACAACTAATGAAAAACTGTTTTTT	CASSRGQGTTNEKLFF
NA	TRBJ2-3	TRBV10-3	TRBD1	TGTGCCATCCAAACAGGGGGGAGCACAGATACGCAGTATTTT	CAIQTGGSTDTQYF
NA	TRBJ1-2	TRBV9	NA	TGTGCCAGCAGCGTTATGGCAGGAGGAGTAAATGGCTACACCTTC	CASSVMAGGVNGYTF
NA	TRBJ2-2	TRBV10-2	TRBD2	TGCGCCAGCAGGGACGACAGAACCGGGGGGGGAACCGGGGAGCTGTTTTTT	CASRDDRTGGGTGELFF
NA	TRBJ2-1	TRBV14	TRBD2	TGTGCCAGCAGCCATCCTAGCGGGATCTCCTACAATGAGCAGTTCTTC	CASSHPSGISYNEQFF
once	TRBJ2-7	TRBV5-1	TRBD1	TGCGCCAGCAGCTTGGGATCAGGGGGTGCCTACGAGCAGTACTTC	CASSLGSGGAYEQYF
NA	TRBJ1-2	TRBV10-2	NA	TGCGCCAGCAGTGACAGGGGCTATGGCTACACCTTC	CASSDRGYGYTF
few	TRBJ1-2	TRBV7-9	NA	TGTGCCAGCAGCTTGTACGGTTTTAACTATGGCTACACCTTC	CASSLYGFNYGYTF
NA	TRBJ2-7	TRBV7-9	NA	TGTGCCAGCAGCCCCTTTGAGGTGACGGCGAGAAACGAGCAGTACTTC	CASSPFEVTARNEQYF
NA	TRBJ1-2	TRBV4-1	TRBD1	TGCGCCAGCAGCCCAGGGACAGCTAACTATGGCTACACCTTC	CASSPGTANYGYTF
once	TRBJ2-1	TRBV24-1	NA	TGTGCCACCAGTGATTCTGGGGCCCACAATGAGCAGTTCTTC	CATSDSGAHNEQFF
NA	TRBJ2-5	TRBV7-2	NA	TGTGCCAGCAGCTTAGCGCGGGGGCGCGGGACCCAGTACTTC	CASSLARGRGTQYF
NA	TRBJ2-1	TRBV6-1	TRBD2	TGTGCCAGCAGTGAGCGGTGGGGAGCGGGAGCCAATGAGCAGTTCTTC	CASSERWGAGANEQFF
NA	TRBJ2-3	TRBV19	TRBD2	TGTGCCAGTAGCCGGGGGGGAGTAGATACGCAGTATTTT	CASSRGGVDTQYF
NA	TRBJ1-1	TRBV6-5	TRBD1	TGTGCCAGCAGGCCGGACAGGGATGGAGAAGCTTTCTTT	CASRPDRDGEAFF
once	TRBJ2-7	TRBV19	TRBD1	TGTGCCAGTAGTATCGGGGACAGCTCCTACGAGCAGTACTTC	CASSIGDSSYEQYF
NA	TRBJ1-3	TRBV12-3/TRBV12-4	NA	TGTGCCAGCAGCTATGTCCCTGGAAACACCATATATTTT	CASSYVPGNTIYF
NA	TRBJ2-1	TRBV30	TRBD2	TGTGCCTGCCCCTTGGCTAGCGGGATCGGCAATGAGCAGTTCTTC	CACPLASGIGNEQFF
once	TRBJ1-1	TRBV5-4	NA	TGTGCCAGCAGCTTGCCAGGGGTGAGGAACACTGAAGCTTTCTTT	CASSLPGVRNTEAFF
NA	TRBJ2-2	TRBV6-1	NA	TGTGCCAGCAGTGAAGGGATCGGAGCGTTCGGGGAGCTGTTTTTT	CASSEGIGAFGELFF
NA	TRBJ1-5	TRBV15	NA	TGTGCCACCAGCAGAGATGGGACAAGTGTTAGCAATCAGCCCCAGCATTTT	CATSRDGTSVSNQPQHF
NA	TRBJ2-7	TRBV27	NA	TGTGCCAGCAGACGAGGCCGACGGCAGTACTTC	CASRRGRRQYF
NA	TRBJ1-2	TRBV19	TRBD1	TGTGCCAGTAGTATGAAACGGGACAGCTATGGCTACACCTTC	CASSMKRDSYGYTF
NA	TRBJ1-5	TRBV5-6	TRBD1	TGTGCCAGCAGCTTGGCCGGGACAGGGGTTAGTCAGCCCCAGCATTTT	CASSLAGTGVSQPQHF
NA	TRBJ1-2	TRBV5-1	TRBD1	TGCGCCAGCAGCTTGAGTCAGGGGGCGCAAGGCTACACCTTC	CASSLSQGAQGYTF
NA	TRBJ1-1	TRBV15	NA	TGTGCCACCAGCAGGGGAGCGGGACGGAGAGCTTTCTTT	CATSRGAGRRAFF
few	TRBJ1-1	TRBV7-2	NA	TGTGCCAGCAACAACAGAGAGAACACTGAAGCTTTCTTT	CASNNRENTEAFF
many	TRBJ2-2	TRBV21-1	NA	TGTGCCAGCAGCAAATCAGGCCGAACGAACACCGGGGAGCTGTTTTTT	CASSKSGRTNTGELFF
NA	TRBJ2-7	TRBV7-2	NA	TGTGCCAGCAGCTGGGTGCAGGGGGGCGAGCAGTACTTC	CASSWVQGGEQYF
NA	TRBJ1-5	TRBV2	TRBD1	TGTGCCAGCAAGGGACAGGTCAATCAGCCCCAGCATTTT	CASKGQVNQPQHF
NA	TRBJ1-4	TRBV19	NA	TGTGCCAGTAGCCTTCCTAGTGGCAGCGCTAATGAAAAACTGTTTTTT	CASSLPSGSANEKLFF
NA	TRBJ2-3	TRBV5-4	TRBD2	TGTGCCAGCAGCTCGGGGACTAGCGGGGGGACCACAGATACGCAGTATTTT	CASSSGTSGGTTDTQYF
NA	TRBJ2-3	TRBV30	NA	TGTGCCTGGGGGTCAAGCACAGATACGCAGTATTTT	CAWGSSTDTQYF
NA	TRBJ2-7	TRBV6-5	TRBD1	TGTGCCAGCAGTTACGATGGGACAGGGAAGTCCTACGAGCAGTACTTC	CASSYDGTGKSYEQYF
NA	TRBJ2-1	TRBV15	TRBD2	TGTGCCACCAGCAGAGACTTAGCGGGAAACAATGAGCAGTTCTTC	CATSRDLAGNNEQFF
NA	TRBJ1-2	TRBV5-6	NA	TGTGCCAGCAGCAGCTTGGGCGGGATCTATGGCTACACCTTC	CASSSLGGIYGYTF
NA	TRBJ1-2	TRBV7-9	TRBD1	TGTGCCAGCAGCTTTCTTACCGGGACAGCCTATGGCTACACCTTC	CASSFLTGTAYGYTF
NA	TRBJ1-3	TRBV9	NA	TGTGCCAGCAGCGTATTTGAGGAAAGAAACACCATATATTTT	CASSVFEERNTIYF
NA	TRBJ1-6	TRBV6-2/TRBV6-3	NA	TGTGCCGGCGGTTTCAGCTCCTATAATTCACCCCTCCACTTT	CAGGFSSYNSPLHF
NA	TRBJ1-1	TRBV10-3	TRBD1	TGTGCCATCAGTGGAACAGGGGGCACTGAAGCTTTCTTT	CAISGTGGTEAFF
NA	TRBJ1-6	TRBV7-8	NA	TGTGCCAGCAGCTTTGGGATATGGCAGGGGCGTAATTCACCCCTCCACTTT	CASSFGIWQGRNSPLHF
NA	TRBJ1-3	TRBV11-2	NA	TGTGCCAGCAGCCACAGTCAAATTTCCGGAAACACCATATATTTT	CASSHSQISGNTIYF
NA	TRBJ2-3	TRBV7-2	TRBD2	TGTGCCAGCAGCTTACAGACTAGCGGCACAGATACGCAGTATTTT	CASSLQTSGTDTQYF
once	TRBJ2-2	TRBV29-1	NA	TGCAGCGTTGAAACAGGGAACGCCGGGGAGCTGTTTTTT	CSVETGNAGELFF
NA	TRBJ1-1	TRBV3-1/TRBV3-2	NA	TGTGCCAGCAGCCAGGGTCCGACAGGTAACACTGAAGCTTTCTTT	CASSQGPTGNTEAFF
NA	TRBJ2-1	TRBV5-3	TRBD2	TGTGCCAGAAGCTTGCCACAGGGACTAGCAGGGGGGGCGCAGTTCTTC	CARSLPQGLAGGAQFF
NA	TRBJ1-4	TRBV4-1	TRBD1	TGCGCCAGCAGCCAAGATAGGACAGGAGATAATGAAAAACTGTTTTTT	CASSQDRTGDNEKLFF
many	TRBJ2-3	TRBV25-1	TRBD2	TGTGCCAGCAGTGAAGGCAGCGGGGAAACAGATACGCAGTATTTT	CASSEGSGETDTQYF
NA	TRBJ1-6	TRBV5-4	TRBD1	TGTGCCAGCAGCGGCACCGGGACAGGGCGAAATTCACCCCTCCACTTT	CASSGTGTGRNSPLHF
NA	TRBJ2-3	TRBV19	TRBD2	TGTGCCAGTAGTACGGGACTAGCGGGAGTGACGGATACGCAGTATTTT	CASSTGLAGVTDTQYF
NA	TRBJ1-5	TRBV18	NA	TGTGCCAGCTCACCAATAGAAAGACGGAGCGGTCAGCCCCAGCATTTT	CASSPIERRSGQPQHF
NA	TRBJ2-1	TRBV30	TRBD2	TGTGCCTGGACTCCCCCGGTAGCGGGAGGGAATGAGCAGTTCTTC	CAWTPPVAGGNEQFF
NA	TRBJ2-7	TRBV15	TRBD1	TGTGCCACCAGCTCCCGACAGGGCGAAGGCGAGCAGTACTTC	CATSSRQGEGEQYF
NA	TRBJ2-5	TRBV6-2/TRBV6-3	NA	TGTGCCAGCAGCTGGGGCGGGGAGCAAGAGACCCAGTACTTC	CASSWGGEQETQYF
NA	TRBJ2-3	TRBV6-5	TRBD1	TGTGCCAGCATCGGGGACAGAAAGAGCACAGATACGCAGTATTTT	CASIGDRKSTDTQYF
few	TRBJ1-5	TRBV19	TRBD1	TGTGCCAGTAGTGCCGCCGGACAGGGTGTTGATCAGCCCCAGCATTTT	CASSAAGQGVDQPQHF
NA	TRBJ1-2	TRBV19	TRBD1	TGTGCCAGTAGTAAGGGACAGGTTGATGGTAGTAACTATGGCTACACCTTC	CASSKGQVDGSNYGYTF